Listed below are T cell receptor beta chains from one sample, sequenced in a study of Graves' ophthalmopathy and Graves' hyperthyroidism. TCRdb fed the multiplex PCR reads into MiXCR, producing one record per CDR3 protein. The table records 450,000 or so distinct CDR3 sequences, approximately 15% of them present only once. The sample comprised blood. These receptors all come from a woman in her thirties with Graves' ophthalmopathy. CDR3s include the opening cysteine and the closing phenylalanine or tryptophan. A D gene is named only where the DNA matches it firmly. Where a row states a size, it is once, few, many or the class of an expanded clone; other rows omit it.

clone size	V gene	D gene	J gene	CDR3 DNA	CDR3 protein
many	TRBV6-5	TRBD2	TRBJ2-5	TGTGCCAGCAGTTCCTTACTAGCGGGGCTACAAGAGACCCAGTACTTC	CASSSLLAGLQETQYF
many	TRBV6-1	NA	TRBJ2-6	TGTGCCAGCATAAGTTTCTCTGGGGCCAACGTCCTGACTTTC	CASISFSGANVLTF
many	TRBV28	NA	TRBJ2-7	TGTGCCAGCAGTTTAAGTGGACAGCACGAGCAGTACTTC	CASSLSGQHEQYF
NA	TRBV13	NA	TRBJ2-4	TGTGCCAGCAGCTTATTGGCCTCCGGGCGGGGCAAAAACATTCAGTACTTC	CASSLLASGRGKNIQYF
many	TRBV20-1	TRBD1	TRBJ1-1	TGCAGTGCTAGAGGTAACAGGGGGCGGTCTGAAGCTTTCTTT	CSARGNRGRSEAFF
many	TRBV28	TRBD1	TRBJ1-2	TGTGCCAGCAGCCAGGGCGAGGGGGCAGTAGACTATGGCTACACCTTC	CASSQGEGAVDYGYTF
many	TRBV6-5	TRBD1	TRBJ1-1	TGTGCCAGCATTTCATCCCAGGGGGTTAACACTGAAGCTTCCTTT	CASISSQGVNTEASF
many	TRBV6-5	TRBD1	TRBJ1-1	TGTGCCAGCGGAACAGGGGTAATGAACACTGAAGCTTTCTTT	CASGTGVMNTEAFF
many	TRBV29-1	NA	TRBJ2-5	TGCAGCGTGGAGGGACAGCGAGGGGGGACCCAGTACTTC	CSVEGQRGGTQYF
NA	TRBV11-1	TRBD1	TRBJ2-5	TGTGCCAGCAGCCCGGACAGGGGATGGGAGACCCAGTACTTC	CASSPDRGWETQYF
few	TRBV2	TRBD1	TRBJ1-3	TGTGCCAGCAGGCGACAGGGGGCATCTGGAGGAAACACCATATATTTT	CASRRQGASGGNTIYF
NA	TRBV30	NA	TRBJ2-2	TGTGCCTGGAGCTACGGGCGGACCGGGGAGCTGTTTTTT	CAWSYGRTGELFF
NA	TRBV29-1	NA	TRBJ1-1	TGCAGCGTTGATCACGGCAGGGGAGGAGGCACTGAAGCTTTCTTT	CSVDHGRGGGTEAFF
many	TRBV24-1	NA	TRBJ1-1	TGTGCCACAGAGAACCTCTCCGCTGAAGCTTTCTTT	CATENLSAEAFF
NA	TRBV11-2	NA	TRBJ1-2	TGTGCCAGCAGCTCCACCGGGCAGGGATTCTATGGCTACACCTTC	CASSSTGQGFYGYTF
many	TRBV6-1	NA	TRBJ1-2	TGTGCCAGCTCTGACGGACCGTCGTTGCGCTATGGCTACACCTTC	CASSDGPSLRYGYTF
many	TRBV2	NA	TRBJ1-1	TGTGCCAGCAGTGAGGGAGGGTGGTCGCCAAAGACTGAAGCTTTCTTT	CASSEGGWSPKTEAFF
NA	TRBV19	NA	TRBJ1-2	TGTGCCACCCGGGGCTTCTATGGCTACACCTTC	CATRGFYGYTF
NA	TRBV24-1	TRBD1	TRBJ2-6	TGTGCCACCAGTGAGCGGGACAGGGACTCTGGGGCCAACGTCCTGACTTTC	CATSERDRDSGANVLTF
many	TRBV27	TRBD1	TRBJ1-5	TGTGCCAGCAGTTTACGCGGACAGGGGGCAGGTCAGCCCCAGCATTTT	CASSLRGQGAGQPQHF
many	TRBV6-2/TRBV6-3	NA	TRBJ1-1	TGTGCCAGCAGGCCGACAGGGAACACTGAAGCTTTCTTT	CASRPTGNTEAFF
many	TRBV12-3/TRBV12-4	TRBD2	TRBJ2-7	TGTGCCAGCAGTATCTCTAGCGGGAGTTTCTACGAGCAGTACTTC	CASSISSGSFYEQYF
few	TRBV2	NA	TRBJ2-5	TGTGCCAGCACGCCCCGGGGGGCCAACCAAGAGACCCAGTACTTC	CASTPRGANQETQYF